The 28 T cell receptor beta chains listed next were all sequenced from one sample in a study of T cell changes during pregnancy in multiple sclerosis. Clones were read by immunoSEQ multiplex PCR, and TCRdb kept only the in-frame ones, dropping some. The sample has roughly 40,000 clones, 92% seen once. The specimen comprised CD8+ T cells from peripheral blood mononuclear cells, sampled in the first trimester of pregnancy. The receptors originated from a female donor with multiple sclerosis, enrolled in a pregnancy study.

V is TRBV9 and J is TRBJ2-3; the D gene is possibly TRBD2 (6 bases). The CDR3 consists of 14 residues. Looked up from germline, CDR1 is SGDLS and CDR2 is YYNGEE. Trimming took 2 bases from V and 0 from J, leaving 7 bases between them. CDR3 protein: CASSVSGSTDTQYF. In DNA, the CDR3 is TGTGCCAGCAGCGTTAGCGGAAGCACAGATACGCAGTATTTT.

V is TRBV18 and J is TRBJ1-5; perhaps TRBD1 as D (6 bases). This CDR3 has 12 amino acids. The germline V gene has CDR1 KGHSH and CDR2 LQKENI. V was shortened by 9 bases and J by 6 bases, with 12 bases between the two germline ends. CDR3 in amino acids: CASHRESQPQHF. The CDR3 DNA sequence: TGTGCCAGTCACAGGGAAAGTCAGCCCCAGCATTTT. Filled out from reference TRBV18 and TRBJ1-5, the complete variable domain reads NAGVMQNPRHLVRRRGQEARLRCSPMKGHSHVYWYRQLPEEGLKFMVYLQKENIIDESGMPKERFSAEFPKEGPSILRIQQVVRGDSAAYFCASHRESQPQHFGDGTRLSIL.

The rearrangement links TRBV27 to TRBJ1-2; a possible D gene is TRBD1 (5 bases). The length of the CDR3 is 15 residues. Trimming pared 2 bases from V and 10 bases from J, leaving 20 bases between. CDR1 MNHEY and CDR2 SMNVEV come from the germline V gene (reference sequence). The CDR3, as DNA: TGTGCCAGCAGTTTACGGGGGAACGGGCTATTTGACTACACCTTC. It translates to CASSLRGNGLFDYTF.

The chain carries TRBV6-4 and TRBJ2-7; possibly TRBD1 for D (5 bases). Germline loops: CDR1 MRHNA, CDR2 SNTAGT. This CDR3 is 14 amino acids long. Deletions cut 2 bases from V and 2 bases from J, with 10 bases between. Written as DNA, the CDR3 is TGTGCCAGCAGTGACCGCAGGGTTCCCTACGAGCAGTACTTC. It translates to CASSDRRVPYEQYF.

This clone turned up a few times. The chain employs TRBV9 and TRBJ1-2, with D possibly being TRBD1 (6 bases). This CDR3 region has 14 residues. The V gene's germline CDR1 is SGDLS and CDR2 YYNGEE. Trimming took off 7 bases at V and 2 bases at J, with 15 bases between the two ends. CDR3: CASGRAGANYGYTF. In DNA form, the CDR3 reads TGTGCCAGCGGCCGGGCAGGGGCCAACTATGGCTACACCTTC.

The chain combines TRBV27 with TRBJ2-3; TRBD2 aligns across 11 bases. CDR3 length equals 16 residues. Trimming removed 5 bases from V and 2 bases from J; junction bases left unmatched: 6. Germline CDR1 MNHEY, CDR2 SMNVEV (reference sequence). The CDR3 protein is CASSPLAGVHTDTQYF. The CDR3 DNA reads TGTGCCAGCAGTCCACTAGCGGGGGTACACACAGATACGCAGTATTTT.

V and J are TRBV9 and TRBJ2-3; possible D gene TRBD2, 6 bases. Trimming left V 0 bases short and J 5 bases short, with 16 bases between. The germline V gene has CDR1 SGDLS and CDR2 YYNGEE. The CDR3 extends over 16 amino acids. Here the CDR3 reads CASSVAETRVVDTQYF. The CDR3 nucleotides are TGTGCCAGCAGCGTAGCGGAGACTAGAGTCGTAGATACGCAGTATTTT. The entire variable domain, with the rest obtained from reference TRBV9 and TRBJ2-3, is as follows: DSGVTQTPKHLITATGQRVTLRCSPRSGDLSVYWYQQSLDQGLQFLIQYYNGEERAKGNILERFSAQQFPDLHSELNLSSLELGDSALYFCASSVAETRVVDTQYFGPGTRLTVL.

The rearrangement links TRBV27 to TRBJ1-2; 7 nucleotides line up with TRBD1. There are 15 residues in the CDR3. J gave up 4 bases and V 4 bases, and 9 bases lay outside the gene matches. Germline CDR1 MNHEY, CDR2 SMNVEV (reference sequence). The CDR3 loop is CASSYLQGPRYGYTF. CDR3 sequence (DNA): TGTGCCAGCAGTTACCTACAGGGGCCTCGCTATGGCTACACCTTC.

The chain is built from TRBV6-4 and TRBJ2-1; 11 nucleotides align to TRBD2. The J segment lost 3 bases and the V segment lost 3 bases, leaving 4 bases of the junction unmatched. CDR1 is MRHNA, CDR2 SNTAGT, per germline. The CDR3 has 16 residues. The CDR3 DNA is TGTGCCAGCAGTGAAACCGGGACTAGCGGCTACAATGAGCAGTTCTTC. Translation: CASSETGTSGYNEQFF.

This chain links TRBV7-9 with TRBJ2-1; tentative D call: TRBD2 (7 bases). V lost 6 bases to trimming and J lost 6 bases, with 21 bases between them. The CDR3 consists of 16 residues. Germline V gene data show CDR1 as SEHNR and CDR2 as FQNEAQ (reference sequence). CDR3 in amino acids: CASSSRVGGPSNEQFF. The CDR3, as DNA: TGTGCCAGCAGTTCCAGGGTGGGGGGGCCTTCCAATGAGCAGTTCTTC. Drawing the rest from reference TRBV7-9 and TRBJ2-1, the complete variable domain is DTGVSQNPRHKITKRGQNVTFRCDPISEHNRLYWYRQTLGQGPEFLTYFQNEAQLEKSRLLSDRFSAERPKGSFSTLEIQRTEQGDSAMYLCASSSRVGGPSNEQFFGPGTRLTVL.

The CDR3 region has the DNA TGTGCCAGCTCACCTACAGGGAGCCCCCTTGACGAGCAGTACTTC. Translated, it gives CASSPTGSPLDEQYF. This chain links TRBV18 with TRBJ2-7, with TRBD1 as a possible D gene (6 bases). Per germline, CDR1 KGHSH and CDR2 LQKENI. V lost 3 bases to trimming and J lost 5 bases, with 17 bases between them. The CDR3 consists of 15 residues.

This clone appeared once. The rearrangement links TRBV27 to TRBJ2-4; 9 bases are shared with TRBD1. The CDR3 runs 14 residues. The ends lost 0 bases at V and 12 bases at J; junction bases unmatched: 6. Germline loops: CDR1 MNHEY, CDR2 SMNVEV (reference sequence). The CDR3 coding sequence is TGTGCCAGCAGTTTATCCGGGACAGGGAAGGATCAGTACTTC. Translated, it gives CASSLSGTGKDQYF.

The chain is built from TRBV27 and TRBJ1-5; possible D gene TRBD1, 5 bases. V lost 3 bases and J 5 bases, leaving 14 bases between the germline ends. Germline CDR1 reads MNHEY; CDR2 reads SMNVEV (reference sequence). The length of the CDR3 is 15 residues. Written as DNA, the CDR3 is TGTGCCAGCAGTTTCAACCAGGGAATGGATCAGCCCCAGCATTTT. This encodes CASSFNQGMDQPQHF.

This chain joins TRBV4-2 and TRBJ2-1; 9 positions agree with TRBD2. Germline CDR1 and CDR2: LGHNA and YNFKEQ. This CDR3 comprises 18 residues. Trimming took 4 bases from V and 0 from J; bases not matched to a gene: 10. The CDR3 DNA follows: TGTGCCAGCAGCCCAAGGAGGGCGGGGGGGCGCTCCTACAATGAGCAGTTCTTC. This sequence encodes CASSPRRAGGRSYNEQFF.

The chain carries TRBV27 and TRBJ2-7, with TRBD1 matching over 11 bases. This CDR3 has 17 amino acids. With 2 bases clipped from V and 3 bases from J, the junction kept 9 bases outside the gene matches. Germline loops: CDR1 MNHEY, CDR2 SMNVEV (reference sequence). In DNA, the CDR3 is TGTGCCAGCAGTTTAATCCCCCCGGGGACAGGGGGCTACGAGCAGTACTTC. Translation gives CASSLIPPGTGGYEQYF.

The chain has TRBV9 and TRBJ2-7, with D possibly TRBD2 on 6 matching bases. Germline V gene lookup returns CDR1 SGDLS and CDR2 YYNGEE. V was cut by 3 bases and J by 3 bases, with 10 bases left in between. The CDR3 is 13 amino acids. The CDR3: CASSDGGDYEQYF. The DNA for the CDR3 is TGTGCCAGCAGCGATGGCGGGGACTACGAGCAGTACTTC. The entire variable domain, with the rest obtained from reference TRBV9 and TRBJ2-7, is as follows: DSGVTQTPKHLITATGQRVTLRCSPRSGDLSVYWYQQSLDQGLQFLIQYYNGEERAKGNILERFSAQQFPDLHSELNLSSLELGDSALYFCASSDGGDYEQYFGPGTRLTVT.

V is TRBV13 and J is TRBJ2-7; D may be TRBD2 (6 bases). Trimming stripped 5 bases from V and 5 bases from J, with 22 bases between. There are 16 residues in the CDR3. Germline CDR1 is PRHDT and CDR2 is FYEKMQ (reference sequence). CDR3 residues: CASSLNLGEADNEQYF. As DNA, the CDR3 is TGTGCCAGCAGCCTCAACTTAGGGGAGGCTGATAACGAGCAGTACTTC.

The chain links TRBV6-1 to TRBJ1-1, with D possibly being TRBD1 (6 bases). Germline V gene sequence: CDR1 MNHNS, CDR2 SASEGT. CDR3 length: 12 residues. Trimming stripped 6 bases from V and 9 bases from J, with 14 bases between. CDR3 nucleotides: TGTGCCAGCAGGGCAGGGGAGTTGAAAGCTTTCTTT. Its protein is CASRAGELKAFF.

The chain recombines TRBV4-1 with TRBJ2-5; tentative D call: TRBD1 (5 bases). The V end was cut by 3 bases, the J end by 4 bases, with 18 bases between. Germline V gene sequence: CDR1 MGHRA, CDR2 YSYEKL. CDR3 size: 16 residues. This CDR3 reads CASSQTQGNPRETQYF. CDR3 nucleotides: TGCGCCAGCAGCCAGACTCAGGGTAACCCTAGAGAGACCCAGTACTTC.

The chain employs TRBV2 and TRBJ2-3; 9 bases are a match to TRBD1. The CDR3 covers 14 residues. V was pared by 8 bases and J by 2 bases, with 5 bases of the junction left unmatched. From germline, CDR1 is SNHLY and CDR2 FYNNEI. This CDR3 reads CASGGQGITDTQYF. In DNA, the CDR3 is TGTGCCAGCGGGGGACAGGGCATCACAGATACGCAGTATTTT.

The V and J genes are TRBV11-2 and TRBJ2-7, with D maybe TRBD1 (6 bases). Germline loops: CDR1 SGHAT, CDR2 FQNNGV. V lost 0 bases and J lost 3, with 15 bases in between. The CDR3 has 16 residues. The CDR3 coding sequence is TGTGCCAGCAGCTTAGATGGGGGCAGCTCCCTCTACGAGCAGTACTTC. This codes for CASSLDGGSSLYEQYF. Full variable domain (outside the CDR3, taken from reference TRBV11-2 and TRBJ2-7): EAGVAQSPRYKIIEKRQSVAFWCNPISGHATLYWYQQILGQGPKLLIQFQNNGVVDDSQLPKDRFSAERLKGVDSTLKIQPAKLEDSAVYLCASSLDGGSSLYEQYFGPGTRLTVT.

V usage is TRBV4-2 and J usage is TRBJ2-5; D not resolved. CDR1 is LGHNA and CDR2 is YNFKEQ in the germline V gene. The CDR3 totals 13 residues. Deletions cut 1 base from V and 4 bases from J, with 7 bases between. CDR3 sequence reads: CASSQVLPETQYF. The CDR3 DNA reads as TGTGCCAGCAGCCAAGTTCTTCCAGAGACCCAGTACTTC.

CDR3 sequence: CATSRGQEDYGYTF. CDR3 coding DNA: TGTGCCACCAGCAGAGGACAGGAGGACTATGGCTACACCTTC. The chain is built from TRBV15 and TRBJ1-2, with a possible D match to TRBD1 (6 bases). The V and J ends lost 1 base and 3 bases respectively, with 9 bases between them. Germline-derived CDR1 and CDR2 are LNHNV and YYDKDF (reference sequence). CDR3 length equals 14 residues. The variable domain in full, with the rest retrieved from reference TRBV15 and TRBJ1-2, is DAMVIQNPRYQVTQFGKPVTLSCSQTLNHNVMYWYQQKSSQAPKLLFHYYDKDFNNEADTPDNFQSRRPNTSFCFLDIRSPGLGDTAMYLCATSRGQEDYGYTFGSGTRLTVV.

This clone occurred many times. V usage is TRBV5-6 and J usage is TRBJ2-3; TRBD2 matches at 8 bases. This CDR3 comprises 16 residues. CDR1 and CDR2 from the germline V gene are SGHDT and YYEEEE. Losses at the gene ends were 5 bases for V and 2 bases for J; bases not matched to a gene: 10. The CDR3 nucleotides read TGTGCCAGCAGTGCCCGGATTAGCGGGGACACAGATACGCAGTATTTT. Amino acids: CASSARISGDTDTQYF. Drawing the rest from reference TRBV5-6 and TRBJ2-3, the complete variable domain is DAGVTQSPTHLIKTRGQQVTLRCSPKSGHDTVSWYQQALGQGPQFIFQYYEEEERQRGNFPDRFSGHQFPNYSSELNVNALLLGDSALYLCASSARISGDTDTQYFGPGTRLTVL.

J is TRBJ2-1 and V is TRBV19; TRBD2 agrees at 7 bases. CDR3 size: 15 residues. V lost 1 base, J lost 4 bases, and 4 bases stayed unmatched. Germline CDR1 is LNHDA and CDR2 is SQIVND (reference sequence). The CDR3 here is CASSIVPGGYNEQFF. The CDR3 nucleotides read TGTGCCAGTAGTATAGTGCCGGGGGGATACAATGAGCAGTTCTTC.

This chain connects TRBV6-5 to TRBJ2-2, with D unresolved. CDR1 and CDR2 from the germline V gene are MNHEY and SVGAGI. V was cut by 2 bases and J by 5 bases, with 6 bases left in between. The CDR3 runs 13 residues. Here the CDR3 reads CASSYPLTGELFF. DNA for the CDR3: TGTGCCAGCAGTTACCCACTAACCGGGGAGCTGTTTTTT.

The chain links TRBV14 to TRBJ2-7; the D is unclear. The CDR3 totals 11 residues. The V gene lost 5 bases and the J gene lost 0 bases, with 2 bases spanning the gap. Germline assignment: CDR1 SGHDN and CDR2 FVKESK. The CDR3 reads CASSYSYEQYF. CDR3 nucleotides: TGTGCCAGCAGCTACTCCTACGAGCAGTACTTC. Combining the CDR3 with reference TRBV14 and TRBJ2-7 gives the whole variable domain EAGVTQFPSHSVIEKGQTVTLRCDPISGHDNLYWYRRVMGKEIKFLLHFVKESKQDESGMPNNRFLAERTGGTYSTLKVQPAELEDSGVYFCASSYSYEQYFGPGTRLTVT.

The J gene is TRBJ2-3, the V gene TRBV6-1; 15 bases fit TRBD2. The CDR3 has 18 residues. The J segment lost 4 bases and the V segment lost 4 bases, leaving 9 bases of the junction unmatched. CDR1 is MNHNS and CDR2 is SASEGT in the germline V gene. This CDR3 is CASSGPGLAGGYSDTQYF. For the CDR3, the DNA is TGTGCCAGCAGTGGTCCGGGACTAGCGGGGGGATATTCAGATACGCAGTATTTT.